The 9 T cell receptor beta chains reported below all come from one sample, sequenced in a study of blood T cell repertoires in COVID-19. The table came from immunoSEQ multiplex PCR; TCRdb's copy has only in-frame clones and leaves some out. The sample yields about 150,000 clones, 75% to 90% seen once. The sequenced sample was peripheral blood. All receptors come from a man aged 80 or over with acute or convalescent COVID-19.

CDR3 DNA: TGTGCCAGCAGCGTTCCGGGACACTCTGGAAACACCATATATTTT. This translates into CASSVPGHSGNTIYF. J is TRBJ1-3 and V is TRBV5-8; perhaps TRBD1 as D (6 bases). This CDR3 is 15 amino acids long. Germline V CDR1 and CDR2: SGHTS, YDEGEE. Trimming removed 4 bases from V and 0 bases from J, with 11 bases in between. Filled out from reference TRBV5-8 and TRBJ1-3, the complete variable domain reads EAGVTQSPTHLIKTRGQQATLRCSPISGHTSVYWYQQALGLGLQFLLWYDEGEERNRGNFPPRFSGRQFPNYSSELNVNALELEDSALYLCASSVPGHSGNTIYFGEGSWLTVV.

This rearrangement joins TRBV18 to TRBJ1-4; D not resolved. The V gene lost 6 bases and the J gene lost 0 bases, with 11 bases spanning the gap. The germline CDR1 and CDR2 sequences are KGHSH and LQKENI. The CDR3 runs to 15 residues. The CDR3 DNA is TGTGCCAGCTCCACTCGCGGGGCAACTAATGAAAAACTGTTTTTT. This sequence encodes CASSTRGATNEKLFF.

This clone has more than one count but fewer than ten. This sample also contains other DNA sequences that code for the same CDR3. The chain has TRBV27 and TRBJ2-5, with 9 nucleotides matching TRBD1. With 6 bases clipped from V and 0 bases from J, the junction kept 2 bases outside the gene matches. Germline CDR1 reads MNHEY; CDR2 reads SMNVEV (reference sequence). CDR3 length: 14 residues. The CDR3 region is CASRGQGNQETQYF. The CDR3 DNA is TGTGCCAGCAGGGGACAGGGAAACCAAGAGACCCAGTACTTC.

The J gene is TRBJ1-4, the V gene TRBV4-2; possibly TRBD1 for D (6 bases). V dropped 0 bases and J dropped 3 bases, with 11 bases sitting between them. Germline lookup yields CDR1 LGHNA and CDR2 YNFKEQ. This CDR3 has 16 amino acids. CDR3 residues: CASSQDWTVPNEKLFF. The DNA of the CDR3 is TGTGCCAGCAGCCAAGACTGGACAGTCCCTAATGAAAAACTGTTTTTT.

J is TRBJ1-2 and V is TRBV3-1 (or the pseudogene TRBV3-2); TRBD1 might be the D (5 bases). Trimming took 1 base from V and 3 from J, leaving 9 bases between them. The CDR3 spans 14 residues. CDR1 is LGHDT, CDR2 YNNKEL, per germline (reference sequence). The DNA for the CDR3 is TGTGCCAGCAGCCAAGCAGGCAGGGACTATGGCTACACCTTC. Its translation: CASSQAGRDYGYTF.

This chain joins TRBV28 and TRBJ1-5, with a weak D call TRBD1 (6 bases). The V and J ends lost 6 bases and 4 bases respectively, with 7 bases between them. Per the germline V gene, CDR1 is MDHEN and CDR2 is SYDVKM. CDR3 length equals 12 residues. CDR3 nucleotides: TGTGCCAGCAGAGGGACAAATCAGCCCCAGCATTTT. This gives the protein CASRGTNQPQHF.

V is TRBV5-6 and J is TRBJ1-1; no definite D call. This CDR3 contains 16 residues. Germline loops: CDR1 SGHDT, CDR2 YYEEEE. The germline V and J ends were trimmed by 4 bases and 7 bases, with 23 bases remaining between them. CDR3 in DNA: TGTGCCAGCAGCCAGCGAGGGAGGGAAGAGTCGATTGAAGCTTTCTTT. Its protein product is CASSQRGREESIEAFF.

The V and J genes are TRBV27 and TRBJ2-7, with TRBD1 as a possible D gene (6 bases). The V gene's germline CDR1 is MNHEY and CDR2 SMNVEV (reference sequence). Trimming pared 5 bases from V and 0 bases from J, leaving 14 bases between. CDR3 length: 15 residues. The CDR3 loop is CASSRRTVSSYEQYF. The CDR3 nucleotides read TGTGCCAGCAGTAGGAGGACAGTCAGCTCCTACGAGCAGTACTTC.

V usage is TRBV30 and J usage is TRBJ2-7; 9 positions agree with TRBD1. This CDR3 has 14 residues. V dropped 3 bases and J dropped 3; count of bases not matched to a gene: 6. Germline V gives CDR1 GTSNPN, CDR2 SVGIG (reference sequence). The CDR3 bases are TGTGCCTGGAGAGGACAGGGGACGATCTACGAGCAGTACTTC. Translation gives CAWRGQGTIYEQYF.